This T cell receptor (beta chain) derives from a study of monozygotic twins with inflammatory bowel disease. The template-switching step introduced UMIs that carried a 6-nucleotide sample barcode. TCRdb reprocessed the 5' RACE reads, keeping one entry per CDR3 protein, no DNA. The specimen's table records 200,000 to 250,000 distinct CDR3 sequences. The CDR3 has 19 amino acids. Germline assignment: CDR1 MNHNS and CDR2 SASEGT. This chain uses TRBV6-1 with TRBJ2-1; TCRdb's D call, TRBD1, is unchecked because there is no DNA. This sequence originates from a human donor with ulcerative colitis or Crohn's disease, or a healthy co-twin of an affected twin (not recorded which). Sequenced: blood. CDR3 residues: CASSDSYVSFGTRYNEQFF.